This TCR beta chain was sequenced during a study of Ad26.COV2.S vaccination and SARS-CoV-2 variants (dated by TCRdb to the early 2020s). For the wider study: Vaccine-arm donors came from COV1001, a multicentre, randomized, double-blind, placebo-controlled phase I-IIa trial of Ad26.COV2.S in healthy adults. TCRbeta repertoire sequencing served as the tool for gauging how specific and how broad the SARS-CoV-2-reactive T cell receptors were following Ad26.COV2.S vaccination. Ad26.COV2.S was administered intramuscularly at 5 x 10^10 or 1 x 10^11 viral particles, either as a single shot or as two shots given 56 days apart. Trial participants were randomized into five groups of five, in which low-dose or high-dose Ad26.COV2.S was given once or twice, or placebo was given on both occasions. Investigators remained blinded to trial group allocation during experiments and outcome assessment. A total of some 30 samples were included in the TCR-sequenced set, comprising around 19 Ad26.COV2.S vaccine recipients, 5 placebo recipients and 8 SARS-CoV-2 convalescent individuals. What the study reported, not specific to this receptor: Comparable non-spike TCR breadth was observed between vaccine and placebo recipients, consistent with only spike being contained in the vaccine. Comparing responses between vaccine doses or regimens was not something the study was powered to do. The authors noted that the TCR breadth and depth analyses may have underestimated total T cell responses. Substantial breadth of spike-specific CD8+ and CD4+ T cell responses was reported after vaccination. Higher spike-specific TCR breadth was observed in Ad26.COV2.S recipients than in placebo recipients (P = 0.0014).

Relative to germline, V is 5 bases shorter and J is 10 bases shorter, with 17 bases between their ends. CDR1 and CDR2 are read off the germline V gene as SGHTA and FQGNSA. There are 13 amino acids in the CDR3, from cysteine to phenylalanine inclusive. Only the CDR3 region is kept as DNA, spanning 39 bases read in frame from base 1. The sample's treatment or condition, from its label and the paper: roughly 18 received Ad26.COV2.S at low or high dose, single or two shots; about five received placebo; per-sample allocation not given. Repertoires of vaccine and placebo recipients were sequenced from samples taken on day 63 after the first injection. Cohort 1b enrolled roughly 25 adults aged 18-55 years at a single site in Boston, USA, between 29 July and 7 August 2020. As a vaccine, Ad26.COV2.S was a replication-incompetent adenovirus type 26 vector that expressed a prefusion-stabilized SARS-CoV-2 spike protein derived from the original Wuhan strain.

The immunoSEQ Assay was used to sequence TCRbeta CDR3 regions. After extraction, genomic DNA underwent amplification by bias-controlled multiplex PCR, followed by high-throughput sequencing. In the authors' own workflow: Collapsing and filtering of sequences were performed to quantify the absolute abundance of each unique TCRbeta CDR3 region. T cell fraction was estimated by normalization of TCRbeta template counts to usable DNA, with usable DNA being measured through amplification of reference genes present in all nucleated cells. Repertoire TCRs were annotated as SARS-CoV-2-specific by exact matching of V gene, CDR3 amino acid sequence and J gene to a known reactive TCR set. The reference SARS-CoV-2 TCR set was obtained from MIRA and was filtered for enrichment in COVID-19-positive ImmuneCODE repertoires, whereby public or cross-reactive TCRs were removed. Using the MIRA antigens, annotated TCRs were further analysed by specific ORF or by position within an ORF. Depth was the summed frequency of annotated unique rearrangements, while breadth was defined as annotated unique rearrangements over total unique productive rearrangements. Two-sided Wilcoxon rank-sum tests were applied when comparing TCR breadth between groups. TCRdb retrieved this table from immuneACCESS and kept in-frame rearrangements only. Not all clones are present; in checked studies, unresolved V genes account for under half, and no reason is known for the remainder. Clone size and V and J calls were adopted from that table, with D and trimming inferred from the DNA. This sample has approximately 460,000 clones in its table, and approximately 90% of those were observed once. 1.7% of the sample comes from the top ten.

This clone was seen a handful of times. Its specific antigen is unknown. Base-call qualities are not available, and no considerably larger clone is one nucleotide away. The sequence came from a person between 18 and 60 years old who received the Ad26.COV2.S COVID-19 vaccine or a placebo. The V gene is TRBV7-2 and the J gene is TRBJ1-2; TRBD1 is possibly the D segment (6 matching bases). Source: peripheral blood, taken in a trial of Ad26.COV2.S vaccine versus placebo. DNA sequence: TGTGCCAGCAGCCCCCTGGTCCAGGGACACTACACCTTC. Its translation reads: CASSPLVQGHYTF.